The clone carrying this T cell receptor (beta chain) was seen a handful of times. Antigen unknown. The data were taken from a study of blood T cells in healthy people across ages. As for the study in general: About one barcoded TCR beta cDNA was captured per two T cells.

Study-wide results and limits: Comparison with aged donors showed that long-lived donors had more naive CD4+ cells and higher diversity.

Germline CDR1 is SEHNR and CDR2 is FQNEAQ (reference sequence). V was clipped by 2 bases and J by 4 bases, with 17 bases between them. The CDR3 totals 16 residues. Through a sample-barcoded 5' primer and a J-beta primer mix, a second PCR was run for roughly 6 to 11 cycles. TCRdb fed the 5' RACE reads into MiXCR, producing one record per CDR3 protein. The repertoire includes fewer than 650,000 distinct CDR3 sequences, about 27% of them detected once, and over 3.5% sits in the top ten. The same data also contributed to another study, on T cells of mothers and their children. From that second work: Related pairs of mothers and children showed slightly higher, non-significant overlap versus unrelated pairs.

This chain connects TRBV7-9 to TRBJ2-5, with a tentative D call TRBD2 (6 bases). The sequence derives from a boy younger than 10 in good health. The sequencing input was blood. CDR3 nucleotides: TGTGCCAGCAGCTTAATTAACGGGGGAGCAAGAGAGACCCAGTACTTC. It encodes CASSLINGGARETQYF.